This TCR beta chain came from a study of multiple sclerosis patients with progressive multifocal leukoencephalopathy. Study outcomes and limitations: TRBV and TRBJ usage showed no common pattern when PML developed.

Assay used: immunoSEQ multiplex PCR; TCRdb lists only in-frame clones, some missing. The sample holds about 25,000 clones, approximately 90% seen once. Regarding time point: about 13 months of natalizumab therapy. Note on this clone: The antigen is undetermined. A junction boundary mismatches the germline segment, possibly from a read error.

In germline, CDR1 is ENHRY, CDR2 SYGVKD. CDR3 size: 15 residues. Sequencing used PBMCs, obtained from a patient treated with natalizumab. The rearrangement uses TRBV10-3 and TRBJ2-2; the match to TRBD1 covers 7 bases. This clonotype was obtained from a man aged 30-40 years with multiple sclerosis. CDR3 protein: CAISEFDRVAGELFF. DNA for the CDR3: TGTGCCATCAGCGAGTTCGACAGGGTGGCCGGGGAGCTGTTTTTT.